This T cell receptor beta chain was documented in a study of T cells in Graves' hyperthyroidism and ophthalmopathy. RNA transcripts were the template for amplifying TCR beta CDR3 regions. HTBI primers drove first-round RT-PCR of the TCR CDR3. Each CDR3 protein is one row after TCRdb ran MiXCR on the multiplex PCR reads. The sample comprises 500,000 to 650,000 distinct CDR3 sequences, approximately 15% of which are singletons, and about 15% rests with the top ten. Study-wide findings and caveats: Blood also contained most expanded thyroid clonotypes above 0.001.

Between the trimmed V and J ends, which lost 6 bases and 1 base, there was a span of 18 bases. The CDR3 covers 16 residues. The hyperthyroidism patients had all been newly diagnosed, and their disease duration was under 2 months. Their ages ranged from 18 to 65 years. This clonotype was seen at least ten times. The antigen remains unidentified. This chain joins TRBV12-3 or TRBV12-4 and TRBJ1-1; a weak D match, TRBD1 (5 bases). The receptor was derived from a woman in her thirties or forties with Graves' hyperthyroidism. The sequencing input was blood. For the CDR3, the DNA is TGTGCCAGCAGAAACCGGGACGCCCTTAGGAACACTGAAGCTTTCTTT. This encodes CASRNRDALRNTEAFF.